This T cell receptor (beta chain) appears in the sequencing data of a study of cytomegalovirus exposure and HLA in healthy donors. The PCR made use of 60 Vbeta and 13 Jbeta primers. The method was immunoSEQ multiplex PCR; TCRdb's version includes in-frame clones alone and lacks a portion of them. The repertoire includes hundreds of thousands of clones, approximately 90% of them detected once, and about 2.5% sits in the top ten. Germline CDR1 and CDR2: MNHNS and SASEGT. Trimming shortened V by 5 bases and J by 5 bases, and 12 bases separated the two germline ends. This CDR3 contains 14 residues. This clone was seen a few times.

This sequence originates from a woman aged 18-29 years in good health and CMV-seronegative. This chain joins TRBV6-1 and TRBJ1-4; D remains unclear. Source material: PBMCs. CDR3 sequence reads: CASSLQPGNEKLFF. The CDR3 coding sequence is TGTGCCAGCAGTTTACAGCCCGGCAATGAAAAACTGTTTTTT.